This entry lists 10 T cell receptor beta chains sequenced from one sample in a study of blood T cell repertoires in COVID-19. The table came from immunoSEQ multiplex PCR; TCRdb's copy has only in-frame clones and leaves some out. The sample has a few hundred thousand clones, approximately 86% seen once. The sequencing sample was made of peripheral blood. Source of these receptors: a man aged 35 to 55 who had recovered from COVID-19.

The chain links TRBV4-2 to TRBJ2-2; D is unclear. There are 16 residues in the CDR3. Germline loops: CDR1 LGHNA, CDR2 YNFKEQ. Trimming stripped 5 bases from V and 1 base from J, with 14 bases between. CDR3 protein: CASSINSPGNTGELFF. The CDR3 DNA follows: TGTGCCAGCAGCATTAACTCCCCGGGGAACACCGGGGAGCTGTTTTTT.

The CDR3 spells CASSFVAGGFEAFF. The DNA of the CDR3 is TGCGCCAGCAGCTTTGTAGCAGGGGGATTTGAAGCTTTCTTT. This chain joins TRBV5-1 and TRBJ1-1; 7 nucleotides align to TRBD1. Germline V CDR1 and CDR2: SGHRS, YFSETQ. Trimming removed 2 bases from V and 7 bases from J; junction bases left unmatched: 8. The CDR3 spans 14 residues. Filled out from reference TRBV5-1 and TRBJ1-1, the complete variable domain reads KAGVTQTPRYLIKTRGQQVTLSCSPISGHRSVSWYQQTPGQGLQFLFEYFSETQRNKGNFPGRFSGRQFSNSRSEMNVSTLELGDSALYLCASSFVAGGFEAFFGQGTRLTVV.

DNA for the CDR3: TGTGCCAGCAGCGAGACAGATGGGTATGGCTACACCTTC. Protein product: CASSETDGYGYTF. V gene TRBV2 combines with J gene TRBJ1-2; TRBD1 is a possible D gene (5 bases). Germline-derived CDR1 and CDR2 are SNHLY and FYNNEI. The CDR3 is made up of 13 amino acids. Trimming removed 6 bases from V and 5 bases from J, with 13 bases in between. Filled out from reference TRBV2 and TRBJ1-2, the complete variable domain reads EPEVTQTPSHQVTQMGQEVILRCVPISNHLYFYWYRQILGQKVEFLVSFYNNEISEKSEIFDDQFSVERPDGSNFTLKIRSTKLEDSAMYFCASSETDGYGYTFGSGTRLTVV.

The chain joins TRBV5-1 to TRBJ2-1; 9 bases align to TRBD2. Germline V lookup: CDR1 SGHRS, CDR2 YFSETQ. The J segment lost 8 bases and the V segment lost 0 bases, leaving 9 bases of the junction unmatched. The CDR3 covers 16 residues. CDR3 bases: TGCGCCAGCAGCTTGGATGGCGGGGGGGCTTGGGATGAGCAGTTCTTC. Its translation is CASSLDGGGAWDEQFF.

This clone appeared a few times. The genes are TRBV5-1 and TRBJ2-1; 9 nucleotides agree with TRBD2. CDR3 size: 15 residues. Germline CDR1 reads SGHRS; CDR2 reads YFSETQ. V lost 0 bases to trimming and J lost 6 bases; unmatched junction nucleotides: 4. The DNA for the CDR3 is TGCGCCAGCAGCTTGGTAGCGGGAGTGTCCAATGAGCAGTTCTTC. It translates to CASSLVAGVSNEQFF.

The chain links TRBV5-1 to TRBJ2-3, with 12 nucleotides matching TRBD2. After removal of 4 bases from V and 2 bases from J, the junction contained 5 bases not matched to a gene. The CDR3 covers 16 residues. CDR1 and CDR2 from the germline V gene are SGHRS and YFSETQ. Here the CDR3 DNA reads TGCGCCAGCAGCCCGGGACTAGCGGGTGTCACAGATACGCAGTATTTT. Amino acids: CASSPGLAGVTDTQYF.

The chain uses TRBV5-1 and TRBJ2-2; tentatively, D is TRBD1 (6 bases). Germline CDR1 reads SGHRS; CDR2 reads YFSETQ. V lost 5 bases and J 7 bases, leaving 15 bases between the germline ends. The length of the CDR3 is 14 residues. The CDR3 is CASSMTGVSGELFF. The CDR3 region has the DNA TGCGCCAGCAGTATGACAGGCGTCAGCGGGGAGCTGTTTTTT.

The chain is built from TRBV7-2 and TRBJ2-3; D is unresolved. The V gene lost 4 bases and the J gene lost 0 bases, with 14 bases spanning the gap. The CDR3 runs to 16 residues. CDR1 is SGHTA and CDR2 is FQGNSA in the germline V gene. The CDR3, as DNA: TGTGCCAGCAGCTGGTTACCCGTACTTAGCACAGATACGCAGTATTTT. Protein product: CASSWLPVLSTDTQYF.

This clone was observed a handful of times. This sequence joins TRBV15 and TRBJ2-7; D is uncertain. CDR1 LNHNV and CDR2 YYDKDF come from the germline V gene (reference sequence). The CDR3 totals 13 residues. The V end lost 8 bases, the J end lost 0 bases, and 11 bases lay between the germline ends. The CDR3 sequence is CATSGTDSYEQYF. Written as DNA, the CDR3 is TGTGCCACCTCAGGAACAGACTCCTACGAGCAGTACTTC.

Notes on this clone: Different DNA sequences within this sample yield the same CDR3. V usage is TRBV5-4 and J usage is TRBJ2-1, with 8 bases aligning to TRBD2. CDR3 size: 15 residues. CDR1 and CDR2 (germline): SGHNT, YYREEE (reference sequence). With 5 bases clipped from V and 4 bases from J, the junction kept 8 bases outside the gene matches. CDR3 nucleotides: TGTGCCAGCAGTCCCAGCGGGGGTCCTTACAATGAGCAGTTCTTC. Translation: CASSPSGGPYNEQFF.